A selection of T cell receptor beta chains follows, all from one sample in a study of T cells in Graves' hyperthyroidism and ophthalmopathy. TCRdb independently ran MiXCR on the multiplex PCR reads; one entry per CDR3 protein. The repertoire holds hundreds of thousands of distinct CDR3 sequences, with 15% to 18% as singletons. Input material: blood. The receptor source for this set is a woman between 18 and 29 years old with Graves' hyperthyroidism that later progressed to Graves' ophthalmopathy. Both conserved end residues are part of each CDR3. Fields, in order: V gene, clone size, D gene, CDR3 length, J gene, CDR3 protein, CDR3 DNA. D genes are given only for firm matches. Clone size is stated in some rows and not others, as once, few, many or a class when expanded.

v_gene: TRBV27
abundance: NA
d_gene: NA
len: 14
j_gene: TRBJ2-1
CDR3aa: CASSHRQSYNEQFF
CDR3nt: TGTGCCAGCAGTCACAGACAGTCCTACAATGAGCAGTTCTTC

v_gene: TRBV3-1
abundance: few
d_gene: TRBD1
len: 15
j_gene: TRBJ2-7
CDR3aa: CASSHGKGQKYEQYF
CDR3nt: TGTGCCAGCAGCCACGGGAAGGGACAGAAATACGAGCAGTACTTC

v_gene: TRBV6-5
abundance: few
d_gene: NA
len: 15
j_gene: TRBJ1-1
CDR3aa: CASSYGGTLNTEAFF
CDR3nt: TGTGCCAGCAGTTACGGAGGGACCTTAAACACTGAAGCTTTCTTT

v_gene: TRBV27
abundance: few
d_gene: NA
len: 17
j_gene: TRBJ1-1
CDR3aa: CASSLSVYRGRVTEAFF
CDR3nt: TGTGCCAGCAGTTTATCGGTTTATCGGGGGAGGGTAACTGAAGCTTTCTTT

v_gene: TRBV2
abundance: NA
d_gene: TRBD2
len: 15
j_gene: TRBJ2-1
CDR3aa: CASSEGTSGVNEQFF
CDR3nt: TGTGCCAGCAGTGAGGGGACTAGCGGGGTCAATGAGCAGTTCTTC

v_gene: TRBV29-1
abundance: NA
d_gene: TRBD2
len: 15
j_gene: TRBJ2-1
CDR3aa: CSVEDPAGGQNEQFF
CDR3nt: TGCAGCGTTGAAGATCCGGCGGGAGGGCAGAATGAGCAGTTCTTC

v_gene: TRBV2
abundance: many
d_gene: TRBD1
len: 15
j_gene: TRBJ1-2
CDR3aa: CASSEGQGTNYGYTF
CDR3nt: TGTGCCAGCAGTGAAGGACAGGGAACTAACTATGGCTACACCTTC

v_gene: TRBV28
abundance: NA
d_gene: TRBD2
len: 16
j_gene: TRBJ2-1
CDR3aa: CASSLLGLADYNEQFF
CDR3nt: TGTGCCAGCAGTTTATTGGGACTAGCGGACTACAATGAGCAGTTCTTC

v_gene: TRBV28
abundance: many
d_gene: TRBD2
len: 14
j_gene: TRBJ2-5
CDR3aa: CASSLLAGGETQYF
CDR3nt: TGTGCCAGCAGTTTGCTAGCGGGAGGGGAGACCCAGTACTTC

v_gene: TRBV4-3
abundance: few
d_gene: NA
len: 19
j_gene: TRBJ2-6
CDR3aa: CASSQEGGLSLSGANVLTF
CDR3nt: TGCGCCAGCAGCCAAGAGGGCGGACTGAGTTTATCTGGGGCCAACGTCCTGACTTTC

v_gene: TRBV6-9
abundance: few
d_gene: NA
len: 13
j_gene: TRBJ2-3
CDR3aa: CASSYHRRDTQYF
CDR3nt: TGTGCCAGCAGTTACCATCGGAGGGATACGCAGTATTTT

v_gene: TRBV27
abundance: many
d_gene: TRBD2
len: 18
j_gene: TRBJ2-5
CDR3aa: CASSLTSRLAEIQETQYF
CDR3nt: TGTGCCAGCAGTTTAACATCCAGACTAGCGGAGATCCAAGAGACCCAGTACTTC

v_gene: TRBV7-8
abundance: many
d_gene: TRBD1
len: 16
j_gene: TRBJ2-5
CDR3aa: CASRPHGTGGPETQYF
CDR3nt: TGTGCCAGCAGACCCCACGGGACAGGGGGCCCAGAGACCCAGTACTTC

v_gene: TRBV7-2
abundance: many
d_gene: NA
len: 14
j_gene: TRBJ2-7
CDR3aa: CASSKSATAYEQYF
CDR3nt: TGTGCCAGCAGCAAATCCGCGACAGCCTACGAGCAGTACTTC

v_gene: TRBV20-1
abundance: few
d_gene: NA
len: 14
j_gene: TRBJ1-3
CDR3aa: CSARDQGNGNTIYF
CDR3nt: TGCAGTGCTAGAGATCAGGGGAACGGAAACACCATATATTTT

v_gene: TRBV6-5
abundance: NA
d_gene: NA
len: 13
j_gene: TRBJ2-1
CDR3aa: CASSYETVHEQFF
CDR3nt: TGTGCCAGCAGTTACGAAACGGTCCATGAGCAGTTCTTC

v_gene: TRBV3-1
abundance: many
d_gene: TRBD2
len: 17
j_gene: TRBJ2-3
CDR3aa: CASSVPGSGRATDTQYF
CDR3nt: TGTGCCAGCAGCGTCCCGGGTAGCGGGAGGGCAACAGATACGCAGTATTTT

v_gene: TRBV6-1
abundance: once
d_gene: TRBD2
len: 15
j_gene: TRBJ2-1
CDR3aa: CASNISGSSYNEQFF
CDR3nt: TGTGCCAGCAACATTAGCGGGAGCTCCTACAATGAGCAGTTCTTC

v_gene: TRBV20-1
abundance: many
d_gene: TRBD1
len: 13
j_gene: TRBJ2-1
CDR3aa: CSASRQGDHEQFF
CDR3nt: TGCAGTGCTAGCCGACAGGGTGACCATGAGCAGTTCTTC

v_gene: TRBV4-1
abundance: few
d_gene: TRBD1
len: 15
j_gene: TRBJ2-3
CDR3aa: CASSPRDSATDTQYF
CDR3nt: TGCGCCAGCAGCCCCCGGGACAGTGCAACAGATACGCAGTATTTT

v_gene: TRBV20-1
abundance: many
d_gene: TRBD1
len: 12
j_gene: TRBJ2-7
CDR3aa: CSALLGQAEQYF
CDR3nt: TGCAGTGCTCTACTCGGACAGGCCGAGCAGTACTTC

v_gene: TRBV27
abundance: NA
d_gene: NA
len: 15
j_gene: TRBJ1-2
CDR3aa: CASSLGGGHRYGYTF
CDR3nt: TGTGCCAGCAGTTTAGGAGGGGGGCATAGATATGGCTACACCTTC

v_gene: TRBV20-1
abundance: many
d_gene: TRBD2
len: 16
j_gene: TRBJ2-7
CDR3aa: CSARGGGRAWAYEQYF
CDR3nt: TGCAGTGCTAGAGGTGGCGGGAGGGCCTGGGCATACGAGCAGTACTTC

v_gene: TRBV7-2
abundance: many
d_gene: TRBD2
len: 16
j_gene: TRBJ2-3
CDR3aa: CASSPNPAGVSDTQYF
CDR3nt: TGTGCCAGCAGCCCCAATCCAGCGGGAGTCTCCGATACGCAGTATTTT

v_gene: TRBV3-1
abundance: NA
d_gene: TRBD1
len: 19
j_gene: TRBJ1-6
CDR3aa: CASSQVEPGGGSYNSPLHF
CDR3nt: TGTGCCAGCAGCCAAGTAGAGCCAGGGGGAGGCTCCTATAATTCACCCCTCCACTTT

v_gene: TRBV6-2/TRBV6-3
abundance: NA
d_gene: TRBD1
len: 16
j_gene: TRBJ2-6
CDR3aa: CASRGTGVPGANVLTF
CDR3nt: TGTGCCAGCAGGGGGACAGGGGTACCCGGGGCCAACGTCCTGACTTTC

v_gene: TRBV30
abundance: many
d_gene: NA
len: 13
j_gene: TRBJ1-1
CDR3aa: CAWRAGWRTEAFF
CDR3nt: TGTGCCTGGAGAGCTGGGTGGAGAACTGAAGCTTTCTTT

v_gene: TRBV28
abundance: many
d_gene: NA
len: 13
j_gene: TRBJ1-5
CDR3aa: CASSRGGNQPQHF
CDR3nt: TGTGCCAGCAGTCGGGGGGGAAATCAGCCCCAGCATTTT

v_gene: TRBV28
abundance: many
d_gene: TRBD1
len: 14
j_gene: TRBJ1-2
CDR3aa: CASSARTGWDGYTF
CDR3nt: TGTGCCAGCAGTGCCAGGACAGGGTGGGATGGCTACACCTTC

v_gene: TRBV7-8
abundance: NA
d_gene: TRBD2
len: 15
j_gene: TRBJ2-4
CDR3aa: CASSPWGLAENIQYF
CDR3nt: TGTGCCAGCAGCCCTTGGGGACTAGCGGAAAACATTCAGTACTTC

v_gene: TRBV6-1
abundance: many
d_gene: TRBD2
len: 16
j_gene: TRBJ2-1
CDR3aa: CASRSQLAGVYNEQFF
CDR3nt: TGTGCCAGCAGGTCACAACTAGCGGGAGTCTACAATGAGCAGTTCTTC

v_gene: TRBV7-8
abundance: many
d_gene: NA
len: 16
j_gene: TRBJ1-4
CDR3aa: CASSLQGRTRDEKLFF
CDR3nt: TGTGCCAGCAGCTTACAGGGCAGGACCAGAGACGAAAAACTGTTTTTT

v_gene: TRBV10-3
abundance: few
d_gene: TRBD2
len: 14
j_gene: TRBJ2-7
CDR3aa: CAIKSAGETYEQYF
CDR3nt: TGTGCCATCAAATCAGCGGGAGAGACCTACGAGCAGTACTTC

v_gene: TRBV7-9
abundance: few
d_gene: TRBD2
len: 14
j_gene: TRBJ2-5
CDR3aa: CASSYSGRAETQYF
CDR3nt: TGTGCCAGCAGCTATAGCGGGAGAGCAGAGACCCAGTACTTC

v_gene: TRBV29-1
abundance: few
d_gene: TRBD2
len: 15
j_gene: TRBJ2-1
CDR3aa: CSVGHRVAGYNEQFF
CDR3nt: TGCAGCGTCGGGCATAGGGTAGCGGGGTACAATGAGCAGTTCTTC

v_gene: TRBV5-1
abundance: few
d_gene: NA
len: 17
j_gene: TRBJ2-6
CDR3aa: CASSLMGQASGANVLTF
CDR3nt: TGCGCCAGCAGCTTGATGGGACAAGCCTCTGGGGCCAACGTCCTGACTTTC

v_gene: TRBV28
abundance: many
d_gene: NA
len: 16
j_gene: TRBJ1-5
CDR3aa: CASSLYRGSGNQPQHF
CDR3nt: TGTGCCAGCAGTTTGTATAGGGGTTCTGGCAATCAGCCCCAGCATTTT

v_gene: TRBV4-1
abundance: few
d_gene: NA
len: 14
j_gene: TRBJ1-2
CDR3aa: CASSQPRDTDGYTF
CDR3nt: TGCGCCAGCAGCCAACCCCGGGACACGGATGGCTACACCTTC

v_gene: TRBV14
abundance: NA
d_gene: NA
len: 14
j_gene: TRBJ1-2
CDR3aa: CASSQGPVIYGYTF
CDR3nt: TGTGCCAGCAGCCAAGGCCCGGTTATCTATGGCTACACCTTC

v_gene: TRBV3-1
abundance: many
d_gene: TRBD1
len: 15
j_gene: TRBJ2-1
CDR3aa: CASSWGTGTINEQFF
CDR3nt: TGTGCCAGCAGCTGGGGGACAGGGACGATAAATGAGCAGTTCTTC

v_gene: TRBV7-8
abundance: few
d_gene: TRBD2
len: 15
j_gene: TRBJ2-5
CDR3aa: CASSLVSSGKETQYF
CDR3nt: TGTGCCAGCAGCTTAGTTAGTAGCGGGAAAGAGACCCAGTACTTC

v_gene: TRBV28
abundance: NA
d_gene: TRBD2
len: 16
j_gene: TRBJ2-7
CDR3aa: CASSPRLAGGTYEQYF
CDR3nt: TGTGCCAGCAGTCCGAGACTAGCGGGAGGAACCTACGAGCAGTACTTC

v_gene: TRBV3-1
abundance: many
d_gene: NA
len: 15
j_gene: TRBJ2-5
CDR3aa: CASSQGVAATETQYF
CDR3nt: TGTGCCAGCAGCCAAGGGGTTGCAGCGACGGAGACCCAGTACTTC

v_gene: TRBV27
abundance: many
d_gene: TRBD2
len: 14
j_gene: TRBJ2-7
CDR3aa: CASSFLAGRNEQYF
CDR3nt: TGTGCCAGCAGTTTTCTAGCGGGAAGGAACGAGCAGTACTTC

v_gene: TRBV19
abundance: NA
d_gene: NA
len: 14
j_gene: TRBJ2-7
CDR3aa: CASSDSDSHHEQYF
CDR3nt: TGTGCCAGTAGCGATTCGGACTCACATCACGAGCAGTACTTC

v_gene: TRBV6-5
abundance: few
d_gene: NA
len: 17
j_gene: TRBJ2-1
CDR3aa: CASSSVLIGGSYNEQFF
CDR3nt: TGTGCCAGCAGTTCGGTACTTATTGGGGGCTCCTACAATGAGCAGTTCTTC

v_gene: TRBV5-1
abundance: few
d_gene: NA
len: 16
j_gene: TRBJ2-1
CDR3aa: CASSLEGRAGSNEQFF
CDR3nt: TGCGCCAGCAGCTTGGAAGGGAGAGCAGGTAGCAATGAGCAGTTCTTC

v_gene: TRBV7-9
abundance: many
d_gene: TRBD2
len: 14
j_gene: TRBJ2-3
CDR3aa: CASSLGTSGRLQYF
CDR3nt: TGTGCCAGCAGCTTAGGGACTAGCGGGAGATTGCAGTATTTT

v_gene: TRBV11-3
abundance: many
d_gene: NA
len: 18
j_gene: TRBJ2-1
CDR3aa: CASSAGGRVLASYNEQFF
CDR3nt: TGTGCCAGCAGTGCGGGCGGAAGGGTTCTAGCGAGTTACAATGAGCAGTTCTTC

v_gene: TRBV13
abundance: many
d_gene: NA
len: 16
j_gene: TRBJ1-1
CDR3aa: CASSLGLDSPGTEAFF
CDR3nt: TGTGCCAGCAGCTTAGGCCTGGACTCCCCGGGCACTGAAGCTTTCTTT

v_gene: TRBV7-9
abundance: NA
d_gene: TRBD2
len: 15
j_gene: TRBJ2-5
CDR3aa: CASTGTSGNQETQYF
CDR3nt: TGTGCCAGCACCGGGACTAGCGGGAACCAAGAGACCCAGTACTTC

v_gene: TRBV7-9
abundance: few
d_gene: NA
len: 15
j_gene: TRBJ2-1
CDR3aa: CASSWETFSYNEQFF
CDR3nt: TGTGCCAGCAGCTGGGAAACATTCTCCTACAATGAGCAGTTCTTC

v_gene: TRBV3-1
abundance: NA
d_gene: TRBD2
len: 15
j_gene: TRBJ2-2
CDR3aa: CASSESGRAPGELFF
CDR3nt: TGTGCCAGCAGCGAGAGCGGGAGGGCCCCCGGGGAGCTGTTTTTT

v_gene: TRBV5-4
abundance: NA
d_gene: NA
len: 15
j_gene: TRBJ1-2
CDR3aa: CASRILDRPNYGYTF
CDR3nt: TGTGCCAGCAGAATACTAGACAGGCCGAACTATGGCTACACCTTC

v_gene: TRBV5-1
abundance: many
d_gene: NA
len: 14
j_gene: TRBJ1-1
CDR3aa: CASSLAEVNTEAFF
CDR3nt: TGCGCCAGCAGCTTGGCCGAAGTAAACACTGAAGCTTTCTTT